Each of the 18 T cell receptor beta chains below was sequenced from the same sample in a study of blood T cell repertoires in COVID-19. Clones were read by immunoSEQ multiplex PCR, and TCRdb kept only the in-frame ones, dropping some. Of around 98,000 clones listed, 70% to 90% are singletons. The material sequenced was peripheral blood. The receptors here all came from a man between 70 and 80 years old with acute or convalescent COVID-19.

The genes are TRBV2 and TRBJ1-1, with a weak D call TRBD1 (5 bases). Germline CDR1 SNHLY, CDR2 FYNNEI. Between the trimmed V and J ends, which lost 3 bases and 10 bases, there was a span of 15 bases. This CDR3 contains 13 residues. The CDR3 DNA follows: TGTGCCAGCAGTGACTCGACAGCCTTTGGAGCTTTCTTT. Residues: CASSDSTAFGAFF.

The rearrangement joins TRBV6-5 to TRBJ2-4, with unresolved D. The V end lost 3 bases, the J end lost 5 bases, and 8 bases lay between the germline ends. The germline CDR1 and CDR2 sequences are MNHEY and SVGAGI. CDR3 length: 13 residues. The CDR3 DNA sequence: TGTGCCAGCAGTTATGGCCAGGAAAACATTCAGTACTTC. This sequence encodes CASSYGQENIQYF.

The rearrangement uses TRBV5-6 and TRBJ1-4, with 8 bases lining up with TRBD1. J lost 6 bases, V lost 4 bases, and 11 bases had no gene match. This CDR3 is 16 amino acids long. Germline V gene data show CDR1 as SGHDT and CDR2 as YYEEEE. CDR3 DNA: TGTGCCAGCAGCCCTGTCCGGGACAGGAGATATGAAAAACTGTTTTTT. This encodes CASSPVRDRRYEKLFF. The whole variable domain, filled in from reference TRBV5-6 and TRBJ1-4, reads DAGVTQSPTHLIKTRGQQVTLRCSPKSGHDTVSWYQQALGQGPQFIFQYYEEEERQRGNFPDRFSGHQFPNYSSELNVNALLLGDSALYLCASSPVRDRRYEKLFFGSGTQLSVL.

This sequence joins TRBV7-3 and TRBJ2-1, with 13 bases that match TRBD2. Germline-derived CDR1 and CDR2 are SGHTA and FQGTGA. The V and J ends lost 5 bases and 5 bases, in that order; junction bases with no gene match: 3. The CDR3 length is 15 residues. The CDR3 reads CASSKGTSGNNEQFF. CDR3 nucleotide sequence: TGTGCCAGCAGCAAGGGGACTAGCGGGAACAATGAGCAGTTCTTC.

The CDR3 bases are TGTGCCAGTAGTATTTTGGTGGACAGCCCTAACTATGGCTACACCTTC. Protein: CASSILVDSPNYGYTF. The rearrangement uses TRBV19 and TRBJ1-2; tentative D call: TRBD1 (6 bases). The V end was cut by 3 bases, the J end by 0 bases, with 14 bases between. This CDR3 has 16 residues. Germline loops: CDR1 LNHDA, CDR2 SQIVND (reference sequence).

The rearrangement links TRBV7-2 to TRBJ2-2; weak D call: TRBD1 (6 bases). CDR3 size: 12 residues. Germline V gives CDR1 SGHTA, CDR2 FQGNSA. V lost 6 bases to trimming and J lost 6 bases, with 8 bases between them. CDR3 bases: TGTGCCAGCAGTTACAGGGCCGGGGAGCTGTTTTTT. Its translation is CASSYRAGELFF.

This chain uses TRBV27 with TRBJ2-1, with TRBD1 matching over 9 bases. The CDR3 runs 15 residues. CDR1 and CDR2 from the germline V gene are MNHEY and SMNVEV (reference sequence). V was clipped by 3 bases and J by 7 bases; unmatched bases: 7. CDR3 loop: CASSLGQGIINEQFF. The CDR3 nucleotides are TGTGCCAGCAGTTTGGGACAGGGTATTATAAATGAGCAGTTCTTC.

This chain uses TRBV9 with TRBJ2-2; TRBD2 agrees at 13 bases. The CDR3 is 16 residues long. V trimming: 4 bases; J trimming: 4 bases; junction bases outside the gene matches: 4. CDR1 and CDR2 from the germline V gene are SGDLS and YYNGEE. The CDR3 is CASSMTSGGSTGELFF. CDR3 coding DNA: TGTGCCAGCAGCATGACTAGCGGGGGGAGCACCGGGGAGCTGTTTTTT. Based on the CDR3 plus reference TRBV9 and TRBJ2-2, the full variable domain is DSGVTQTPKHLITATGQRVTLRCSPRSGDLSVYWYQQSLDQGLQFLIQYYNGEERAKGNILERFSAQQFPDLHSELNLSSLELGDSALYFCASSMTSGGSTGELFFGEGSRLTVL.

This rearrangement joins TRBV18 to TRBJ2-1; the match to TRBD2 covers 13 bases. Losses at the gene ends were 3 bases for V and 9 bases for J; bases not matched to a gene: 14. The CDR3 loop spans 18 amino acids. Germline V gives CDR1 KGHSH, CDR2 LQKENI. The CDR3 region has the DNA TGTGCCAGCTCACCCCTCCTGAGTACTAGCGGGGGGGCCGGTGAGCAGTTCTTC. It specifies CASSPLLSTSGGAGEQFF.

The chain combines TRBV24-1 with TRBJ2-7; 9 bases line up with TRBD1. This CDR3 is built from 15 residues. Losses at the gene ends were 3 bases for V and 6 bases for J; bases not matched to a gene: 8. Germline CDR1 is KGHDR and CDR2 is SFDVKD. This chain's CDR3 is CATSDTGGAPSEQYV. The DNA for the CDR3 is TGTGCCACCAGTGATACAGGGGGCGCCCCCTCCGAGCAGTACGTC.

The CDR3 reads CASSQYGLAGEWEQYF. CDR3 bases: TGTGCCAGCAGCCAGTACGGACTAGCGGGGGAATGGGAGCAGTACTTC. V is TRBV4-2 and J is TRBJ2-7; 13 positions agree with TRBD2. Trimming at V came to 3 bases and at J to 7 bases, leaving 9 bases not matched to a gene. Germline V lookup: CDR1 LGHNA, CDR2 YNFKEQ. CDR3 size: 16 residues.

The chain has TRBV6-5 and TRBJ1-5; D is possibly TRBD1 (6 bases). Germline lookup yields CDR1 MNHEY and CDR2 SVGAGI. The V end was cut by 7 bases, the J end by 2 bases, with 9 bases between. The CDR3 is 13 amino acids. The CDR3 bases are TGTGCCAGCATGGGGGCAGGCAATCAGCCCCAGCATTTT. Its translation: CASMGAGNQPQHF.

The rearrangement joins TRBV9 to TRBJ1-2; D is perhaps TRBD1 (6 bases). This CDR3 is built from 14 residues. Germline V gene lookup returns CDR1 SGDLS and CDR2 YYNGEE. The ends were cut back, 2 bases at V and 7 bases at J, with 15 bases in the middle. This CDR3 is CASSVGAGEGGYTF. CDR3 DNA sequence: TGTGCCAGCAGCGTGGGGGCAGGGGAGGGTGGCTACACCTTC.

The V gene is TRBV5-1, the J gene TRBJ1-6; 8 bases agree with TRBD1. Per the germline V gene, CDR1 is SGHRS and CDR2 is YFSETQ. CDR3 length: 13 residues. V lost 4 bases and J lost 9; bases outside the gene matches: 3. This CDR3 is CASSQDRVSPLHF. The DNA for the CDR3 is TGCGCCAGCAGCCAGGACAGGGTTTCACCCCTCCACTTT.

In nucleotides, the CDR3 is TGCGCCAGCAGGGACAGCTATAATTCACCCCTCCACTTT. As protein: CASRDSYNSPLHF. The chain couples TRBV10-1 to TRBJ1-6; D might be TRBD1 (6 bases). Germline assignment: CDR1 WNHNN and CDR2 SYGVQD (reference sequence). The CDR3 is 13 amino acids. With 6 bases removed from V and 3 bases from J, the gap between germline ends came to 6 bases.

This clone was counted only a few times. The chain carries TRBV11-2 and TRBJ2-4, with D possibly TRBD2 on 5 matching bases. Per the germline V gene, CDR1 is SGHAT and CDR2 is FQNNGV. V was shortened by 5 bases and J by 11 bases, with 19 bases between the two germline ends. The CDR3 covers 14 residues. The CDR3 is CASSPGRGSSVQYF. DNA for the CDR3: TGTGCCAGCAGCCCCGGTCGGGGTAGTAGCGTTCAGTACTTC.

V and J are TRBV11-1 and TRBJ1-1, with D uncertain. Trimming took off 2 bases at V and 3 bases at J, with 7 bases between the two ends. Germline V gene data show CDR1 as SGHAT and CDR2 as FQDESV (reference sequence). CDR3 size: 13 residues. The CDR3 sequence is CASSLSGDTEAFF. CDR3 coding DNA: TGTGCCAGCAGCTTAAGCGGGGACACTGAAGCTTTCTTT.

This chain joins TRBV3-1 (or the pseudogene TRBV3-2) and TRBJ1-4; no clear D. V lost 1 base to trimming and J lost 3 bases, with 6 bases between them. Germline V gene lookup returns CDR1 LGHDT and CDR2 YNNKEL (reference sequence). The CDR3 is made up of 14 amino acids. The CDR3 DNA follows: TGTGCCAGCAGCCAAGGGGCTGCTAATGAAAAACTGTTTTTT. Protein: CASSQGAANEKLFF.